The clone carrying this T cell receptor (beta chain) was observed a few times. What it recognizes is unknown. Germline V gene data show CDR1 as GTSNPN and CDR2 as SVGIG (reference sequence). V trimming: 2 bases; J trimming: 3 bases; junction bases outside the gene matches: 5. The CDR3 has 15 residues. The record originates from a study of blood T cells in healthy people across ages. Findings and caveats of the study: A greater number of naive CD4+ cells and higher diversity distinguished long-lived donors from aged donors.

It was with a sample-barcoded 5' primer and a J-beta primer mix that a second PCR of roughly 7 to 12 cycles was run. Each CDR3 protein gets one entry after TCRdb re-called the 5' RACE reads with MiXCR. The repertoire consists of 1.5 million to 1.9 million distinct CDR3 sequences, with 35% to 45% occurring once and the leading ten covering about 4%. Caucasian individuals from Russia who were healthy and aged 6 to 90 acted as donors. Sequenced material: blood. This chain uses TRBV30 with TRBJ1-5; TRBD1 matches at 9 bases. This TCR was sampled from a woman aged 18-35 years in good health. CDR3 protein: CAWSKGQGNNQPQHF. CDR3 in DNA: TGTGCCTGGAGTAAGGGACAGGGAAACAATCAGCCCCAGCATTTT.